These T cell receptor beta chains were read from a single sample in a study of CD8+ T cells in alopecia areata. This table comes from immunoSEQ multiplex PCR, and its TCRdb copy is limited to in-frame clones, with some not included. The repertoire holds approximately 120,000 clones, with 45% to 50% as singletons. Sequences were obtained from NKG2D-low CD8+ T cells sorted from blood. Every receptor here comes from a human donor with alopecia areata. Both conserved end residues are trimmed from each CDR3.

j_call,v_call,cdr3_aa
TRBJ2-3,TRBV29-1,SGHRDRGYSTDTQY
TRBJ1-4,TRBV27,ASSLGRQNEKLF
TRBJ2-7,TRBV27,ASSPEDKSFYEQY
TRBJ2-5,TRBV7-6,ASSWTGFQETQY
TRBJ2-7,TRBV13,ASSLGTGDHEQY
TRBJ2-7,TRBV27,ASSFLEQY
TRBJ2-7,TRBV29-1,SVVDRGREQY
TRBJ2-7,TRBV23-1,ASSQDYRGIPYVEY
TRBJ1-1,TRBV5-1,ASSLEGLNTEAF
TRBJ1-2,TRBV30,AWTVPWANGYT
TRBJ2-2,TRBV29-1,SVAAGEAGELF
TRBJ2-3,TRBV29-1,SVGRASSTDTQY
TRBJ2-2,TRBV29-1,SVEGGQTNMNTGELF
TRBJ2-5,TRBV29-1,SVTGLETQY
TRBJ2-7,TRBV7-2,ASSAAGAYEQY
TRBJ2-3,TRBV30,AWSLGDRADTQY
TRBJ2-7,TRBV25-1,ASSALSDRGLREQY
TRBJ2-1,TRBV5-1,ASSLEAGSSYNEQF
TRBJ1-5,TRBV2,ASSEGFLAQPQH
TRBJ2-7,TRBV28,ASSAQGGPTRHEQY
TRBJ2-6,TRBV28,ASSFHSARGSSGANVLT
TRBJ1-1,TRBV29-1,SVFDGNAEAF